The 30 T cell receptor beta chains below come from one sample, sequenced in a study of T cell clusters in autoimmune cytopenias. Approximately 36,000 genome equivalents of blood DNA were amplified for TRB. TRB rearrangements were amplified by touch-down multiplex PCR with mixed TRB-A/B primers. TCRdb reanalyzed the multiplex PCR reads and collapses them to one entry per CDR3 protein, without DNA. The clone table shows nearly 1,500 distinct CDR3 sequences, with the ten largest holding approximately 9.2%. The data also belong to a second study, concerning T cell repertoires in aging, cancer and after chemotherapy.

Sequenced sample: peripheral blood. All receptors derive from a human donor in good health.

By frequency, this clonotype registers medium-sized. J is TRBJ2-7 and V is TRBV11-2; the TCRdb call, TRBD2, lacks DNA for checking. The CDR3 has 15 residues. Germline V gene lookup returns CDR1 SGHAT and CDR2 FQNNGV. This CDR3 is CASSRTSGRAVEQYF.

This chain connects TRBV7-2 to TRBJ2-5. CDR3 length equals 14 residues. Germline lookup yields CDR1 SGHTA and CDR2 FQGNSA. The CDR3 loop reads CASSPNPYFPTQYF.

This clonotype is identified as medium-sized from frequency. V and J are TRBV6-2 or TRBV6-3 and TRBJ2-5; checking the TCRdb D call of TRBD1 is not possible without DNA. The CDR3 runs 17 residues. Germline CDR1 is MNHEY and CDR2 is SVGEGT. CDR3 loop: CASSYSILRGGQETQYF.

This clonotype is identified as large from frequency. V is TRBV30 and J is TRBJ2-3; TCRdb gives TRBD1 as the D gene, but with no DNA this cannot be confirmed. This CDR3 contains 12 residues. The V gene's germline CDR1 is GTSNPN and CDR2 SVGIG (reference sequence). CDR3 amino acids: CAWSKTGGAQYF.

In terms of frequency, this clonotype is medium-sized (0.01 to 0.1%). The V and J genes are TRBV7-6 and TRBJ2-5; the D call of TRBD1 rests on TCRdb alone, since no DNA is present to check it. Germline lookup yields CDR1 SGHVS and CDR2 FNYEAQ. The CDR3 loop spans 11 amino acids. The CDR3 loop reads CASSPGAGEYF.

Its frequency marks this clonotype as medium-sized. The chain links TRBV12-3 or TRBV12-4 to TRBJ1-3; TCRdb names TRBD1, which stays unverified in the absence of DNA. This CDR3 is built from 12 residues. CDR3: CASSDRVNTIYF.

This clonotype is labeled medium-sized (0.01 to 0.1%) based on frequency. This chain joins TRBV19 and TRBJ1-5; the D call from TCRdb, TRBD1, cannot be confirmed without DNA. The germline V gene has CDR1 LNHDA and CDR2 SQIVND (reference sequence). CDR3 length: 14 residues. The CDR3 region is CASSPGARNQPQHF.

This chain joins TRBV19 and TRBJ2-7; TCRdb's D gene call, TRBD1, goes unchecked for lack of DNA. The CDR3 spans 13 residues. Germline lookup yields CDR1 LNHDA and CDR2 SQIVND (reference sequence). CDR3 loop: CASTPTGVSEQYF. The full variable domain, completed using reference TRBV19 and TRBJ2-7, is DGGITQSPKYLFRKEGQNVTLSCEQNLNHDAMYWYRQDPGQGLRLIYYSQIVNDFQKGDIAEGYSVSREKKESFPLTVTSAQKNPTAFYLCASTPTGVSEQYFGPGTRLTVT.

This clonotype counts as medium-sized by frequency. The chain links TRBV7-2 to TRBJ1-1; TCRdb calls TRBD1, which cannot be checked without DNA. Germline assignment: CDR1 SGHTA and CDR2 FQGNSA. This CDR3 contains 15 residues. The CDR3 is CASSAWTEMNTEAFF. Drawing the rest from reference TRBV7-2 and TRBJ1-1, the complete variable domain is GAGVSQSPSNKVTEKGKDVELRCDPISGHTALYWYRQSLGQGLEFLIYFQGNSAPDKSGLPSDRFSAERTGGSVSTLTIQRTQQEDSAVYLCASSAWTEMNTEAFFGQGTRLTVV.

By frequency, this clonotype registers large. The V and J genes are TRBV30 and TRBJ1-3; TCRdb reports TRBD1, a call that lacks DNA to check it against. There are 16 residues in the CDR3. The germline CDR1 and CDR2 sequences are GTSNPN and SVGIG (reference sequence). Here the CDR3 reads CAWSVGGVIAGNTIYF.

In terms of frequency, this clonotype is medium-sized. This chain uses TRBV6-2 or TRBV6-3 with TRBJ1-5. The CDR3 is 15 residues long. CDR1 is MNHEY and CDR2 is SVGEGT in the germline V gene. The CDR3 loop reads CASSADGLSNQPQHF.

This clonotype shows up as large by frequency. The chain employs TRBV7-2 and TRBJ1-3; the TCRdb call, TRBD1, lacks DNA for checking. The length of the CDR3 is 14 residues. Germline V gene lookup returns CDR1 SGHTA and CDR2 FQGNSA. CDR3 amino acids: CASSLARGGNTIYF.

This clonotype is classed as medium-sized (0.01 to 0.1%) by frequency. The rearrangement joins TRBV6-4 to TRBJ2-7; TCRdb lists TRBD1, though no DNA is available to test this call. The CDR3 contains 17 residues. The germline gives CDR1 MRHNA, CDR2 SNTAGT. The CDR3 loop reads CASSDSTGRTAPYEQYF.

This clonotype is classed as medium-sized by frequency. The chain joins TRBV20-1 to TRBJ2-2. CDR3 length: 15 residues. CDR1 is DFQATT and CDR2 is SNEGSKA in the germline V gene (reference sequence). The CDR3 region is CSARELAKNTGELFF.

Its frequency marks this clonotype as large. The chain is built from TRBV27 and TRBJ2-2; the D call from TCRdb, TRBD1, cannot be confirmed without DNA. Germline V CDR1 and CDR2: MNHEY, SMNVEV (reference sequence). The CDR3 is 15 residues long. The CDR3 sequence: CASSPRTPNTGELFF.

The V and J genes are TRBV7-9 and TRBJ1-1; the TCRdb D gene call, TRBD1, has no DNA to confirm it. Germline V lookup: CDR1 SEHNR, CDR2 FQNEAQ (reference sequence). CDR3 length: 15 residues. This CDR3 is CVSSSRDRGGTEAFF.

Its frequency marks this clonotype as medium-sized (0.01 to 0.1%). The chain carries TRBV27 and TRBJ1-2. The germline V gene has CDR1 MNHEY and CDR2 SMNVEV (reference sequence). This CDR3 comprises 14 residues. The CDR3 reads CASSFSGANYGYTF.

Its frequency marks this clonotype as large. This rearrangement joins TRBV6-5 to TRBJ2-3; without DNA, the TCRdb call of TRBD2 cannot be checked. Looked up from germline, CDR1 is MNHEY and CDR2 is SVGAGI. The CDR3 length is 13 residues. The chain's CDR3 is CASAGGGTDTQYF.

In terms of frequency, this clonotype is large (0.1 to 1%). The chain has TRBV6-6 and TRBJ2-1; TCRdb's assignment of TRBD2 cannot be checked, as there is no DNA. Germline V gene sequence: CDR1 MNHNY, CDR2 SVGAGI (reference sequence). The CDR3 runs 13 residues. This CDR3 is CASSYSPGLEQFF.

By frequency, this clonotype registers large (0.1 to 1%). This rearrangement joins TRBV6-5 to TRBJ1-6. The CDR3 covers 14 residues. Germline V gene lookup returns CDR1 MNHEY and CDR2 SVGAGI. The CDR3 region is CASGLGIANSPLHF.

By frequency, this clonotype is large. This chain links TRBV19 with TRBJ1-6; there is no DNA to check the TCRdb D call of TRBD1. The germline CDR1 and CDR2 sequences are LNHDA and SQIVND (reference sequence). The CDR3 extends over 13 amino acids. The CDR3 protein is CASSVDTYSPLHF. Based on the CDR3 plus reference TRBV19 and TRBJ1-6, the full variable domain is DGGITQSPKYLFRKEGQNVTLSCEQNLNHDAMYWYRQDPGQGLRLIYYSQIVNDFQKGDIAEGYSVSREKKESFPLTVTSAQKNPTAFYLCASSVDTYSPLHFGNGTRLTVT.

This clonotype is classed as medium-sized by frequency. The chain uses TRBV5-1 and TRBJ2-2; checking the TCRdb D call of TRBD2 is not possible without DNA. This CDR3 comprises 15 residues. Looked up from germline, CDR1 is SGHRS and CDR2 is YFSETQ. CDR3 region: CASSFRGGVTGELFF. The whole variable domain, filled in from reference TRBV5-1 and TRBJ2-2, reads KAGVTQTPRYLIKTRGQQVTLSCSPISGHRSVSWYQQTPGQGLQFLFEYFSETQRNKGNFPGRFSGRQFSNSRSEMNVSTLELGDSALYLCASSFRGGVTGELFFGEGSRLTVL.

V and J are TRBV7-2 and TRBJ2-5; TCRdb picks TRBD1, but there is no DNA to check that call. From germline, CDR1 is SGHTA and CDR2 FQGNSA. The CDR3 spans 18 residues. This chain's CDR3 is CASSIEKTGGLAQRTQYF.

By frequency, this clonotype is large (0.1 to 1%). The chain employs TRBV6-5 and TRBJ2-5. Germline V CDR1 and CDR2: MNHEY, SVGAGI. CDR3 size: 14 residues. The CDR3 reads CASRTWEYQETQYF.

The chain links TRBV6-5 to TRBJ1-2; the D gene TCRdb calls, TRBD1, cannot be checked with no DNA. This CDR3 is built from 15 residues. Germline CDR1 MNHEY, CDR2 SVGAGI. CDR3 sequence reads: CASSYSNRGNKGYTF.

In terms of frequency, this clonotype is medium-sized. The CDR3 here is CASSLRGTSGRALYEQYF. V usage is TRBV11-2 and J usage is TRBJ2-7; TCRdb indicates TRBD2, and absent DNA this call remains unverified. In germline, CDR1 is SGHAT, CDR2 FQNNGV. The CDR3 has 18 residues.

Considering frequency, this clonotype is medium-sized. This chain connects TRBV5-6 to TRBJ1-1. CDR3 length equals 12 residues. Germline assignment: CDR1 SGHDT and CDR2 YYEEEE. This CDR3 reads CASSLVVTEAFF. The whole variable domain, filled in from reference TRBV5-6 and TRBJ1-1, reads DAGVTQSPTHLIKTRGQQVTLRCSPKSGHDTVSWYQQALGQGPQFIFQYYEEEERQRGNFPDRFSGHQFPNYSSELNVNALLLGDSALYLCASSLVVTEAFFGQGTRLTVV.

In terms of frequency, this clonotype is medium-sized. The chain joins TRBV6-6 to TRBJ1-4; without DNA, the TCRdb call of TRBD1 cannot be checked. CDR1 is MNHNY and CDR2 is SVGAGI in the germline V gene (reference sequence). This CDR3 region has 13 residues. The CDR3 protein is CASSVQGREKLFF.

Judged by frequency, this clonotype is medium-sized. CDR3 residues: CASNRDKYNEQFF. V and J are TRBV7-9 and TRBJ2-1; lacking DNA, the TRBD1 call made by TCRdb goes unchecked. Germline lookup yields CDR1 SEHNR and CDR2 FQNEAQ (reference sequence). The CDR3 loop spans 13 amino acids.

This clonotype shows up as medium-sized by frequency. The V and J genes are TRBV6-1 and TRBJ2-1; TCRdb returns TRBD1, unconfirmable since there is no DNA. The germline V gene encodes CDR1 MNHNS and CDR2 SASEGT. This CDR3 is 19 amino acids long. The CDR3: CASTPRDRGRPVSYNEQFF.